The 3 T cell receptor beta chains below were found in one sample sequenced in a study of T cells in Graves' hyperthyroidism and ophthalmopathy. There were TCR beta CDR3 regions amplified from RNA transcripts. HTBI primers drove first-round RT-PCR of the TCR CDR3. TCRdb reanalysed the multiplex PCR reads using MiXCR and keeps one entry per CDR3 protein. The sample carries a few hundred thousand distinct CDR3 sequences, roughly 13% recorded once. The specimen was blood. These receptors originate from a woman aged 40 to 50 with Graves' ophthalmopathy.

This clonotype was recorded at least ten times. The chain links TRBV7-9 to TRBJ1-1; no clear D. This CDR3 is 15 amino acids long. Germline V gene sequence: CDR1 SEHNR, CDR2 FQNEAQ (reference sequence). Trimming pared 0 bases from V and 1 base from J, leaving 9 bases between. CDR3 in DNA: TGTGCCAGCAGCTTAGCCTCCGGACGGAACACTGAAGCTTTCTTT. It translates to CASSLASGRNTEAFF.

This clonotype was counted at least ten times. The chain links TRBV20-1 to TRBJ2-1; 9 bases are a match to TRBD2. CDR3 size: 16 residues. V trimming: 1 base; J trimming: 2 bases; junction bases outside the gene matches: 6. CDR1 and CDR2 (germline): DFQATT, SNEGSKA (reference sequence). CDR3 DNA sequence: TGCAGTGCTAGAGGTCACCGCGGGGGGGCCTACAATGAGCAGTTCTTC. This codes for CSARGHRGGAYNEQFF.

This clonotype showed up many times. This sequence joins TRBV7-2 and TRBJ2-7; 7 positions match TRBD1. There are 16 residues in the CDR3. Germline V lookup: CDR1 SGHTA, CDR2 FQGNSA. V trimming: 3 bases; J trimming: 7 bases; junction bases outside the gene matches: 15. This CDR3 reads CASSFPRTGLHGEQYF. CDR3 in DNA: TGTGCCAGCAGCTTCCCGCGGACAGGACTCCATGGGGAGCAGTACTTC.